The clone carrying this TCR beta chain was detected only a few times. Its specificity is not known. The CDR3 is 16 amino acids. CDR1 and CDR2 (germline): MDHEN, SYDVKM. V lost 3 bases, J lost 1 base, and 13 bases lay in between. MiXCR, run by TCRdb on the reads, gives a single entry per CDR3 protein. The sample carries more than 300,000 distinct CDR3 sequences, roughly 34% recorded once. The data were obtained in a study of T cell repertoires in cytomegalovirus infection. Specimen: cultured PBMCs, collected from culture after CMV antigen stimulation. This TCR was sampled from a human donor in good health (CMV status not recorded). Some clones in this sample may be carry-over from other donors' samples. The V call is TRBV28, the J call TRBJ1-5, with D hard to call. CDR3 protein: CASSFPGAGSNQPQHF. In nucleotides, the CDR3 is TGTGCCAGCAGTTTTCCGGGAGCGGGAAGCAATCAGCCCCAGCATTTT. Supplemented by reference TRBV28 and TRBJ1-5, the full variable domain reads DVKVTQSSRYLVKRTGEKVFLECVQDMDHENMFWYRQDPGLGLRLIYFSYDVKMKEKGDIPEGYSVSREKKERFSLILESASTNQTSMYLCASSFPGAGSNQPQHFGDGTRLSIL.